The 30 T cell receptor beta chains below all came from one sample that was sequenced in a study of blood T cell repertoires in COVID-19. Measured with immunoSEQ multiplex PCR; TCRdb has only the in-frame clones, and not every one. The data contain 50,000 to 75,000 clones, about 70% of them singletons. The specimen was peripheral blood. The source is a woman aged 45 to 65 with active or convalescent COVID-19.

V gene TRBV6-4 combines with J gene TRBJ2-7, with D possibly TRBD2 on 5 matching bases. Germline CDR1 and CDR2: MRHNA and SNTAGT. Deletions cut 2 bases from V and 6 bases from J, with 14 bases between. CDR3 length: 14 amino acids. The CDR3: CASSDPPRGSEQYF. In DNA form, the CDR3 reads TGTGCCAGCAGTGACCCCCCTCGGGGTAGCGAGCAGTACTTC.

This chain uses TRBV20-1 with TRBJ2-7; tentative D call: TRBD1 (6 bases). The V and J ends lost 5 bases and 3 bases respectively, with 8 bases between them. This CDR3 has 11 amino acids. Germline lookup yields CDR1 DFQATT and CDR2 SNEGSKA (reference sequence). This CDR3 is CSAFRGYEQYF. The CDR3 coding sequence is TGCAGTGCTTTCAGGGGCTACGAGCAGTACTTC.

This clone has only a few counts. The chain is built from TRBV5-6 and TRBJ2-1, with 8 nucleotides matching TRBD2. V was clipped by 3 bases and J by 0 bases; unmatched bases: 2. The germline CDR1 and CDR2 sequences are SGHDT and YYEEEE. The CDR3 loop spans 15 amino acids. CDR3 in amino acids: CASSSGGGSYNEQFF. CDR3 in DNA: TGTGCCAGCAGCTCCGGGGGGGGCTCCTACAATGAGCAGTTCTTC.

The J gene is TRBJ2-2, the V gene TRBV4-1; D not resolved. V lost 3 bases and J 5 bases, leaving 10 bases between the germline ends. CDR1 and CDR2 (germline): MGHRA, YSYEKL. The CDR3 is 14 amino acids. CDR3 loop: CASSQRSGTGELFF. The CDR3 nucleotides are TGCGCCAGCAGCCAGCGGTCCGGGACCGGGGAGCTGTTTTTT.

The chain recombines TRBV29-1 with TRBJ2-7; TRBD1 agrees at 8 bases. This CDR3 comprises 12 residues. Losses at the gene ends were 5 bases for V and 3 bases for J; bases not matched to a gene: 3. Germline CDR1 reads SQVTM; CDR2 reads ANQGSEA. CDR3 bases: TGCAGCGTTCAGGGGGCTAGCTACGAGCAGTACTTC. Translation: CSVQGASYEQYF.

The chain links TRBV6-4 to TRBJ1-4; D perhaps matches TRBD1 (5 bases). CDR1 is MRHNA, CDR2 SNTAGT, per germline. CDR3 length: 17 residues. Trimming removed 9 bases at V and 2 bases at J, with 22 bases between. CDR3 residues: CARGPGHPPATNEKLFF. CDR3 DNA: TGTGCCAGGGGCCCCGGACATCCCCCCGCCACTAATGAAAAACTGTTTTTT.

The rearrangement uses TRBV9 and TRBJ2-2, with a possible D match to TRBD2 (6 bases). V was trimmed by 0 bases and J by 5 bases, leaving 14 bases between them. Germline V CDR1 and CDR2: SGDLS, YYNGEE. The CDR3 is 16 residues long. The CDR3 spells CASSVGGGAGTGELFF. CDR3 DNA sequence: TGTGCCAGCAGCGTAGGGGGAGGTGCGGGTACCGGGGAGCTGTTTTTT. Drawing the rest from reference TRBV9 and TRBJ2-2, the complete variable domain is DSGVTQTPKHLITATGQRVTLRCSPRSGDLSVYWYQQSLDQGLQFLIQYYNGEERAKGNILERFSAQQFPDLHSELNLSSLELGDSALYFCASSVGGGAGTGELFFGEGSRLTVL.

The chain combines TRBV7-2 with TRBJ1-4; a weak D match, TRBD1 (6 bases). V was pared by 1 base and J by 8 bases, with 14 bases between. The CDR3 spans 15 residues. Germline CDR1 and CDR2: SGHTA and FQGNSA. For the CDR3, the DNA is TGTGCCAGCAGCTTAGGGGGCAGGGGTTGGGAAAAACTGTTTTTT. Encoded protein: CASSLGGRGWEKLFF.

The CDR3 is CATSDLDWANTGELFF. CDR3 DNA: TGTGCCACCAGTGACCTGGACTGGGCGAACACCGGGGAGCTGTTTTTT. The chain combines TRBV24-1 with TRBJ2-2, with D possibly TRBD2 on 5 matching bases. Germline-derived CDR1 and CDR2 are KGHDR and SFDVKD. Trimming took 4 bases from V and 0 from J, leaving 11 bases between them. The CDR3 has 16 residues.

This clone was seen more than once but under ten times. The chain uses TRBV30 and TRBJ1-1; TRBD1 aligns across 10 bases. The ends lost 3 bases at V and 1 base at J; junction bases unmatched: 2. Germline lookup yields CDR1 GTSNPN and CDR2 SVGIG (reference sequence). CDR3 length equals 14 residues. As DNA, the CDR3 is TGTGCCTGGAGGGGGGACAGGGGGAACACTGAAGCTTTCTTT. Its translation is CAWRGDRGNTEAFF.

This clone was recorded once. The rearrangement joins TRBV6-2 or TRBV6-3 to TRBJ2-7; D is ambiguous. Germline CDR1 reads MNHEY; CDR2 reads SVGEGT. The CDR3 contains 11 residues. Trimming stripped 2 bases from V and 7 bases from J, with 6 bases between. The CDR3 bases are TGTGCCAGCAGTTACCCTTCTGAGCAGTACTTC. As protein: CASSYPSEQYF.

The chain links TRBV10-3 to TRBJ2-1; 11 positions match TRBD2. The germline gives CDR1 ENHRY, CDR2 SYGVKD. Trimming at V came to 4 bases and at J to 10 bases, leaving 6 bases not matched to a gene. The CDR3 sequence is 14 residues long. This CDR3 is CAISGSLAGGEQFF. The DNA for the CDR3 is TGTGCCATCAGTGGGAGCCTAGCGGGAGGCGAGCAGTTCTTC.

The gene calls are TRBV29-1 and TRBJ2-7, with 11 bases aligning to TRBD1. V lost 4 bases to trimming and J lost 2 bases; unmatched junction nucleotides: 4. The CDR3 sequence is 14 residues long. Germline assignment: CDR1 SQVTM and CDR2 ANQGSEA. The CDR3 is CSVGMGQGAYEQYF. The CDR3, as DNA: TGCAGCGTTGGGATGGGACAGGGGGCCTACGAGCAGTACTTC.

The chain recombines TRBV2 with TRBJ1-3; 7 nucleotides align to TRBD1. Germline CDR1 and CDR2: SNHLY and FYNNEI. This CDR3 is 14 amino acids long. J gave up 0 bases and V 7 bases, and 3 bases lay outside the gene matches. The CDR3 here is CASIQGSSGNTIYF. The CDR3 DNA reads TGTGCCAGCATACAGGGGAGCTCTGGAAACACCATATATTTT.

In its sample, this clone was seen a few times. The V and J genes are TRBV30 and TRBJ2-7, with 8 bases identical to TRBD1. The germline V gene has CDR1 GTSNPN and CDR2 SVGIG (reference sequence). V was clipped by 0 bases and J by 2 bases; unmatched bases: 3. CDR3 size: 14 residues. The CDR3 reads CAWSVVRGPYEQYF. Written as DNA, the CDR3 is TGTGCCTGGAGTGTTGTCAGGGGGCCCTACGAGCAGTACTTC.

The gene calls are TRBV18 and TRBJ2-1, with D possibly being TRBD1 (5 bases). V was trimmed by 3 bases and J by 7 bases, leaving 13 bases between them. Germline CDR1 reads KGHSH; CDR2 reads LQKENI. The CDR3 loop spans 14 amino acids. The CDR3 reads CASSPFVRENEQFF. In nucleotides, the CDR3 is TGTGCCAGCTCACCGTTTGTCAGGGAAAATGAGCAGTTCTTC.

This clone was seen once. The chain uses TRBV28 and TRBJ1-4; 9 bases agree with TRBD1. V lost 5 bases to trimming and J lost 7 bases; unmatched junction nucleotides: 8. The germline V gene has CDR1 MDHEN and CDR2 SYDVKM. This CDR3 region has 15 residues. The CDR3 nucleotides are TGTGCCAGCAGTAATCCGGGACAGGGAAGTGAAAAACTGTTTTTT. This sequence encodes CASSNPGQGSEKLFF.

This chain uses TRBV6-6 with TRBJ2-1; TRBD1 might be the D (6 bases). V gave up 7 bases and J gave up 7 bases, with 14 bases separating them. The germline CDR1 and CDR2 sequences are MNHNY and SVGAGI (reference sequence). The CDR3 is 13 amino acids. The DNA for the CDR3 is TGTGCCAGCAACCCACAGGGCGGTAATGAGCAGTTCTTC. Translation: CASNPQGGNEQFF.

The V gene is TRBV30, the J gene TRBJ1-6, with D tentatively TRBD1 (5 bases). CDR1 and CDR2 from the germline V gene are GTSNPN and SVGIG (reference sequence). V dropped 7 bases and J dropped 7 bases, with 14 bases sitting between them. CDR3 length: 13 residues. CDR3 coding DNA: TGTGCCTTACAACACAGGTCCAATTCACCCCTCCACTTT. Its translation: CALQHRSNSPLHF.

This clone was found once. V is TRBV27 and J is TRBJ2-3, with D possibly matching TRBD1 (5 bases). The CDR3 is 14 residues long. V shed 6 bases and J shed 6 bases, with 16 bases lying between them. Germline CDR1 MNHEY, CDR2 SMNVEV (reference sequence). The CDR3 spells CASSLTLGVDTQYF. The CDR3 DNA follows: TGTGCCAGCAGCTTGACTCTAGGGGTTGATACGCAGTATTTT.

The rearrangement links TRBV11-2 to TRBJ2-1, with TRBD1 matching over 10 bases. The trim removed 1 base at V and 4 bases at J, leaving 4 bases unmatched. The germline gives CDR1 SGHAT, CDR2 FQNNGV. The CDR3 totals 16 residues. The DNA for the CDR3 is TGTGCCAGCAGCTTAGGCGGGACAGGGGAATACAATGAGCAGTTCTTC. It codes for CASSLGGTGEYNEQFF.

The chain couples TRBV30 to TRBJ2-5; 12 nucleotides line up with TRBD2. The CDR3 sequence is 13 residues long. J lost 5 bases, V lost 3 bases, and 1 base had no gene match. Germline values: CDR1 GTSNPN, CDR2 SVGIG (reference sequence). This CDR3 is CAWSTSGRETQYF. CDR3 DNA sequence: TGTGCCTGGAGCACTAGCGGGAGGGAGACCCAGTACTTC.

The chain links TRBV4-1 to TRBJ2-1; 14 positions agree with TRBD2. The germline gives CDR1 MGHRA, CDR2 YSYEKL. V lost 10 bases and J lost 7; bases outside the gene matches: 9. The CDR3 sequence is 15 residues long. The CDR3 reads CATAWGTSGRNEQFF. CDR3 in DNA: TGCGCCACTGCCTGGGGGACTAGCGGGAGAAATGAGCAGTTCTTC.

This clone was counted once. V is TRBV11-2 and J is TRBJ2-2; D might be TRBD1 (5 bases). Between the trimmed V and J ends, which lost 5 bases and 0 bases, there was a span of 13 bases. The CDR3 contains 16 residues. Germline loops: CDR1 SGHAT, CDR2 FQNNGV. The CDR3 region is CASSPLETANTGELFF. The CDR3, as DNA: TGTGCCAGCAGCCCACTCGAGACAGCGAACACCGGGGAGCTGTTTTTT.

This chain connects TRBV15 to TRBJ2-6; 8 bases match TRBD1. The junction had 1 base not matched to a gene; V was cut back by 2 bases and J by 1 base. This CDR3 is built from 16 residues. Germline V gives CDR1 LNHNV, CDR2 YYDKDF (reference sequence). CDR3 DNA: TGTGCCACCAGCAGACGGACAGGGTCTGGGGCCAACGTCCTGACTTTC. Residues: CATSRRTGSGANVLTF.

CDR3 bases: TGTGCCAGCAGCTTGGGACAGTGGGATCAGCCCCAGCATTTT. It yields the protein CASSLGQWDQPQHF. The chain joins TRBV5-6 to TRBJ1-5, with a possible D match to TRBD1 (5 bases). Trimming stripped 0 bases from V and 5 bases from J, with 9 bases between. In germline, CDR1 is SGHDT, CDR2 YYEEEE. The CDR3 runs 14 residues.

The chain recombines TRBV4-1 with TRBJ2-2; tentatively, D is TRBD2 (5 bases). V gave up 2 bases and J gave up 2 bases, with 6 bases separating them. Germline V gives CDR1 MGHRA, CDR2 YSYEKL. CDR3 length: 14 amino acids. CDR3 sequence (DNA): TGCGCCAGCAGCCAAACTAGAAACACCGGGGAGCTGTTTTTT. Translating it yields CASSQTRNTGELFF.

CDR3 DNA sequence: TGTGCCAGCAGGAATAGCGGGGACGGAGAGACCCAGTACTTC. Translation gives CASRNSGDGETQYF. This rearrangement joins TRBV6-6 to TRBJ2-5, with TRBD2 identical over 8 bases. Germline-derived CDR1 and CDR2 are MNHNY and SVGAGI (reference sequence). After removal of 6 bases from V and 4 bases from J, the junction contained 7 bases not matched to a gene. This CDR3 contains 14 residues.

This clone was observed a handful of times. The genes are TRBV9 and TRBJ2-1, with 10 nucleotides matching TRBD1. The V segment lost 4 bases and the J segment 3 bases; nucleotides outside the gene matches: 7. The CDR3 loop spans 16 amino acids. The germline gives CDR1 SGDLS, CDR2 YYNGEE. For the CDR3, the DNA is TGTGCCAGCAGCCTCATGGGACAGGGGCACTACAATGAGCAGTTCTTC. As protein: CASSLMGQGHYNEQFF.

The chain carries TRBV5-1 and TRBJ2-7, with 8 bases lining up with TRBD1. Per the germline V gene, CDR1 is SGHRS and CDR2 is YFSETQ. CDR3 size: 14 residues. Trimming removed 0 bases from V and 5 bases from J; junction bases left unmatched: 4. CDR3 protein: CASSLGRGLNEQYF. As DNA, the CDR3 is TGCGCCAGCAGCTTGGGCAGGGGGCTCAACGAGCAGTACTTC.